This T cell receptor (beta chain) derives from a study of T cell changes during pregnancy in multiple sclerosis. Germline trimming cut 6 bases from V and 5 bases from J; bases unmatched to any gene: 12. This CDR3 has 15 residues. The germline V gene has CDR1 MGHRA and CDR2 YSYEKL. The data were produced by immunoSEQ multiplex PCR, yet TCRdb's version contains in-frame clones alone and is incomplete. Here the sample spans some 25,000 clones, 88% being singletons. This chain links TRBV4-1 with TRBJ2-5; 7 bases are shared with TRBD2. The starting material was CD4+ T cells from peripheral blood mononuclear cells, obtained in the first trimester of pregnancy. The sequence was obtained from a female donor in good health, enrolled as a control in a pregnancy study. In nucleotides, the CDR3 is TGCGCCAGCAGGTTCCTGGCGGGGGTAGGGGAGACCCAGTACTTC. The encoded protein is CASRFLAGVGETQYF.